This T cell receptor (beta chain) originates from a study of immune heterogeneity within non-small cell lung tumors. Study as a whole: Histology included a few squamous cell carcinomas, 10 non-squamous carcinomas and 1 unspecified tumor. Whole-study findings and limits: The study found that local T-cell clonality correlated moderately but significantly with local tumor mutational burden (R about 0.37). Tumor sites in a patient shared identical dominant CDR3 beta clonotypes and also carried site-unique high-frequency clones.

Only a few counts were recorded for this clonotype. The antigen is unknown. Multiplex PCR relied on 32 V and 13 J primers to amplify TCR beta CDR3. TCRdb itself ran the multiplex PCR reads through MiXCR, one entry per CDR3 protein. The sample lists several thousand distinct CDR3 sequences, roughly half seen once, with approximately 11% in the top ten. This CDR3 region has 14 residues. Germline CDR1 is LNHDA and CDR2 is SQIVND (reference sequence). Trimming at V came to 10 bases and at J to 0 bases, leaving 5 bases not matched to a gene. Template input, which was bulk tumor genomic DNA, totaled 600 ng per sample. Spaced far apart, several biopsies were taken from each primary tumor during surgery. Patients underwent curative surgery for untreated, newly diagnosed non-small cell lung cancer. Non-small cell lung cancer patients, newly diagnosed and having surgery with curative intent, served as donors.

Sequenced material: lung tumor tissue. The chain links TRBV19 to TRBJ2-1; 8 nucleotides agree with TRBD1. The receptor's source is a man aged 70-80 years with non-small cell lung cancer. As DNA, the CDR3 is TGTGCCATCTCAACAGGGGGCTCCTACAATGAGCAGTTCTTC. The encoded protein is CAISTGGSYNEQFF.